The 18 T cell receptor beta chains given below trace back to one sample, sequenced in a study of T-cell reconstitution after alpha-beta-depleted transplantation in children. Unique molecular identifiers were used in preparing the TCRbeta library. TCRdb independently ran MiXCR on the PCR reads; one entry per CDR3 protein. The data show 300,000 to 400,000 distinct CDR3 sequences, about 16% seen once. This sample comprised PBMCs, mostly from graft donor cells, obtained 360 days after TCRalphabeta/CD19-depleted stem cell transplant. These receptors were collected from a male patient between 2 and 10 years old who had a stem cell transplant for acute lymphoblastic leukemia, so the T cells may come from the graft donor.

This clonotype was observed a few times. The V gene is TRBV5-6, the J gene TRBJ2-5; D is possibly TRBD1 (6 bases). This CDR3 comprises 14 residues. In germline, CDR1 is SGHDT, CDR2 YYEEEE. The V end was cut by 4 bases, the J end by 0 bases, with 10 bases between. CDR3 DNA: TGTGCCAGCAGCCGAGGACAGTACCAAGAGACCCAGTACTTC. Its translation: CASSRGQYQETQYF.

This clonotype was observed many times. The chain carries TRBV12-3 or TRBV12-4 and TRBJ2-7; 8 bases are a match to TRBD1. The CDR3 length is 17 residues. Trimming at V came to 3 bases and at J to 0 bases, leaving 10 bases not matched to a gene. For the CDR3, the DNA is TGTGCCAGCAGTTTGAGTCCCGGGACAGGATTCTCCTACGAGCAGTACTTC. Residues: CASSLSPGTGFSYEQYF.

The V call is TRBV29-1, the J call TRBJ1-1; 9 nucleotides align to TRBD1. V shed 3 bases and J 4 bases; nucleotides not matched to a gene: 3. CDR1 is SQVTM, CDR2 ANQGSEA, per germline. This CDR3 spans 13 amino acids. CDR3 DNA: TGCAGCGTTGACCCGACAGGGGGCACTGAAGCTTTCTTT. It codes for CSVDPTGGTEAFF.

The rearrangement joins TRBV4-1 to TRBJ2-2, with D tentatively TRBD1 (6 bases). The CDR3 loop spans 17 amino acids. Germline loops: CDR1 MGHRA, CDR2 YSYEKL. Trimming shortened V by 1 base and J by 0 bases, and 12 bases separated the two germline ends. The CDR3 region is CASSQAPGTPNTGELFF. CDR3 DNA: TGCGCCAGCAGCCAAGCCCCCGGGACACCGAACACCGGGGAGCTGTTTTTT.

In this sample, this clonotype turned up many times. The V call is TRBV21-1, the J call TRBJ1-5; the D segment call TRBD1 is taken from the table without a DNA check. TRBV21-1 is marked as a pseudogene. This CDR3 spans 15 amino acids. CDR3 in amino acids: CASSNQQGAGQPQHF. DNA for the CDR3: TGTGCCAGCAGCAATCAACAGGGGGCAGGGCAGCCCCAGCATTTT.

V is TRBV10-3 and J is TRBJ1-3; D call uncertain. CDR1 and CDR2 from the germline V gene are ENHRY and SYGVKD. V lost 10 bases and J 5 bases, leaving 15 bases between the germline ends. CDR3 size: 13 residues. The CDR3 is CATAKTLRNTIYF. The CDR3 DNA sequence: TGTGCCACCGCTAAGACCCTTAGAAACACCATATATTTT.

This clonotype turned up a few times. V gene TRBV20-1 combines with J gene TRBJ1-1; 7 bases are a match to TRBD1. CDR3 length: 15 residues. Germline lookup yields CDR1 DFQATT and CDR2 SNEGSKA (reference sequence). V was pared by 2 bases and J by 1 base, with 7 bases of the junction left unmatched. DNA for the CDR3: TGCAGTGCTAGACCCCCGACAGGGACGAACACTGAAGCTTTCTTT. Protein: CSARPPTGTNTEAFF.

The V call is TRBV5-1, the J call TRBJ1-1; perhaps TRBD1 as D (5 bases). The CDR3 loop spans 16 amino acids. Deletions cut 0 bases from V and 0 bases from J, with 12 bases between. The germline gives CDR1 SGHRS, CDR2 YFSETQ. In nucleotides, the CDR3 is TGCGCCAGCAGCTTGGATATAGGGGCCATGAACACTGAAGCTTTCTTT. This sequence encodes CASSLDIGAMNTEAFF.

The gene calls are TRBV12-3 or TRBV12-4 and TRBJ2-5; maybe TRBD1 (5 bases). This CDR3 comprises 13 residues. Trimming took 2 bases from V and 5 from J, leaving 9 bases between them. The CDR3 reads CASSLKGWETQYF. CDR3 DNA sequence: TGTGCCAGCAGTTTAAAGGGGTGGGAGACCCAGTACTTC.

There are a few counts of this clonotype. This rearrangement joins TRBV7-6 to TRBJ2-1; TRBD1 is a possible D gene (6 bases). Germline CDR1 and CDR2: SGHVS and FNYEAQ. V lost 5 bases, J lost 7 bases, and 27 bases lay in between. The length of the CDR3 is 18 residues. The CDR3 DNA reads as TGTGCCAGCAGCCCTTTACAGGGTAGACGTAACAATTTGAATGAGCAGTTCTTC. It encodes CASSPLQGRRNNLNEQFF.

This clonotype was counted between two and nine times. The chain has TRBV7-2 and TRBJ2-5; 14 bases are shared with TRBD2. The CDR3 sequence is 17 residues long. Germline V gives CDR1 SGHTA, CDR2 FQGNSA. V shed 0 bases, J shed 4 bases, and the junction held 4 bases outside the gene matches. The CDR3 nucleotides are TGTGCCAGCAGCTTAGCGACTAGCGGGAGGGCCGTAGAGACCCAGTACTTC. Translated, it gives CASSLATSGRAVETQYF.

The CDR3 DNA follows: TGTGCCAGCAGTTTACATAGGAATTCACCCCTCCACTTT. Translated, it gives CASSLHRNSPLHF. The chain joins TRBV27 to TRBJ1-6; D unclear. Trimming cost V 2 bases and J 7 bases, with 6 bases left between them. CDR1 is MNHEY and CDR2 is SMNVEV in the germline V gene (reference sequence). The CDR3 loop spans 13 amino acids.

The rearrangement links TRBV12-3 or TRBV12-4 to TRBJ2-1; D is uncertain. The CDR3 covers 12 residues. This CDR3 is CEQFSSYNEQFF. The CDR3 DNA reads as TGTGAACAGTTTAGCTCCTACAATGAGCAGTTCTTC.

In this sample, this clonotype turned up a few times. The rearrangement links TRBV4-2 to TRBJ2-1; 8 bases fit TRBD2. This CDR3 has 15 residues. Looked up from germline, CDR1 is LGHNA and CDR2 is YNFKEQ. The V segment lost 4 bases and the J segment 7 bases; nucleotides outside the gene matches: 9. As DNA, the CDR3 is TGTGCCAGCAGCCGGATCCCCGGGGGGGAGAATGAGCAGTTCTTC. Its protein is CASSRIPGGENEQFF.

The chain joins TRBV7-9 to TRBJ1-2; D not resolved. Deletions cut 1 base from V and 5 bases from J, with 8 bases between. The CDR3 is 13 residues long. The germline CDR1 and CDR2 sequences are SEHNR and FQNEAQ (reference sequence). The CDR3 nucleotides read TGTGCCAGCAGCTTAGGGACTTGGTATGGCTACACCTTC. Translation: CASSLGTWYGYTF.

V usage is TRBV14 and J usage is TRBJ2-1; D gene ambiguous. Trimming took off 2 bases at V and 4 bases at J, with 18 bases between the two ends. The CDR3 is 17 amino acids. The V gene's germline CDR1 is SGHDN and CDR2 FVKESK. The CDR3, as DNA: TGTGCCAGCAGCCAATACAAAGCTACCCCTCTTTACAATGAGCAGTTCTTC. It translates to CASSQYKATPLYNEQFF.

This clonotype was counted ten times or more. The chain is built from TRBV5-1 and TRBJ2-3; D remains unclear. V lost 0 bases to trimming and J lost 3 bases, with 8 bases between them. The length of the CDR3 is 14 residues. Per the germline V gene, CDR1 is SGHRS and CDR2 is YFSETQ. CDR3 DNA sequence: TGCGCCAGCAGCTTGGTCGCAGCTACAGATACGCAGTATTTT. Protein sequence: CASSLVAATDTQYF.

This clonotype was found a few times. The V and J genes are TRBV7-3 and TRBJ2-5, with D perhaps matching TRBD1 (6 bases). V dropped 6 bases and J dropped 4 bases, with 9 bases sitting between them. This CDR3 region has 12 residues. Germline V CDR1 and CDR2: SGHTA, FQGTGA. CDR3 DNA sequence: TGTGCCAGCAGAAAAGGGGGAGAGACCCAGTACTTC. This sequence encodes CASRKGGETQYF.